The 7 T cell receptor beta chains below all came from one sample that was sequenced in a study of blood T cell repertoires in COVID-19. Sequencing was performed with immunoSEQ multiplex PCR; in TCRdb, only in-frame clones are kept and a portion is missing. The sample includes a few hundred thousand clones, 75% to 90% of them seen just once. Sequencing used peripheral blood. The source of these receptors is a woman between 65 and 79 years old with COVID-19, enrolled during active disease.

The chain joins TRBV18 to TRBJ1-1; D is possibly TRBD1 (6 bases). V lost 3 bases, J lost 3 bases, and 14 bases lay in between. CDR3 length equals 15 residues. CDR1 is KGHSH and CDR2 is LQKENI in the germline V gene. The CDR3 reads CASSPSQGGYTEAFF. The CDR3 nucleotides are TGTGCCAGCTCACCCTCACAGGGCGGTTACACTGAAGCTTTCTTT. The entire variable domain, with the rest obtained from reference TRBV18 and TRBJ1-1, is as follows: NAGVMQNPRHLVRRRGQEARLRCSPMKGHSHVYWYRQLPEEGLKFMVYLQKENIIDESGMPKERFSAEFPKEGPSILRIQQVVRGDSAAYFCASSPSQGGYTEAFFGQGTRLTVV.

This clone has only a few counts. The junction departs from germline at one end; a sequencing error may be responsible. This chain joins TRBV3-1 (or the pseudogene TRBV3-2) and TRBJ1-2; a possible D gene is TRBD1 (5 bases). CDR1 is LGHDT, CDR2 YNNKEL, per germline (reference sequence). The CDR3 sequence is 14 residues long. CDR3 nucleotide sequence: TGTGCCAGCACCCAAGGGCAGGGATCTTATGGCTACACCTTC. Its protein product is CASTQGQGSYGYTF.

V usage is TRBV11-2 and J usage is TRBJ1-2; D might be TRBD1 (5 bases). Germline CDR1 SGHAT, CDR2 FQNNGV. The CDR3 runs to 14 residues. V was cut by 1 base and J by 7 bases, with 13 bases left in between. CDR3 DNA sequence: TGTGCCAGCAGCTTAGGGGGGGAAAGAGGTGGCTACACCTTC. It encodes CASSLGGERGGYTF.

The V and J genes are TRBV28 and TRBJ1-4; TRBD1 is a possible D gene (5 bases). This CDR3 spans 16 amino acids. Germline V gene data show CDR1 as MDHEN and CDR2 as SYDVKM. V dropped 5 bases and J dropped 0 bases, with 13 bases sitting between them. For the CDR3, the DNA is TGTGCCAGCAGTCTTCGACAGCTTGCAACTAATGAAAAACTGTTTTTT. Translated: CASSLRQLATNEKLFF.

V and J are TRBV5-6 and TRBJ2-3; TRBD2 matches at 9 bases. J was trimmed by 3 bases and V by 4 bases; bases with no gene match: 15. The CDR3 has 18 amino acids. Germline CDR1 and CDR2: SGHDT and YYEEEE. DNA for the CDR3: TGTGCCAGCAGCCGACGGGCTCAGCGGGAGGTGAGAACAGATACGCAGTATTTT. It is translated as CASSRRAQREVRTDTQYF.

V is TRBV24-1 and J is TRBJ2-7; maybe TRBD1 (6 bases). Germline V gene sequence: CDR1 KGHDR, CDR2 SFDVKD. V lost 6 bases and J 5 bases, leaving 13 bases between the germline ends. The CDR3 runs to 13 residues. The CDR3 here is CATSSRGIHEQYF. The CDR3 DNA reads TGTGCCACCAGTAGCAGGGGAATCCACGAGCAGTACTTC.

CDR3 in DNA: TGTGCCAGCAGTGCCCCTCACAGGGAAAAGTCGGAAGCTTTCTTT. Its protein is CASSAPHREKSEAFF. The rearrangement joins TRBV28 to TRBJ1-1; tentatively, D is TRBD1 (6 bases). Between the trimmed V and J ends, which lost 5 bases and 8 bases, there was a span of 21 bases. The CDR3 has 15 residues. Germline CDR1 reads MDHEN; CDR2 reads SYDVKM.